The TCR beta chain under discussion was sequenced for a study of tumor-infiltrating lymphocytes in oesophageal squamous cell carcinoma. TCRdb redid the calling of the PCR reads with MiXCR, one entry per CDR3 protein. The sample has approximately 9,700 distinct CDR3 sequences; roughly three fifths are singletons. The CDR3 is 15 amino acids. V trimming: 5 bases; J trimming: 0 bases; junction bases outside the gene matches: 5. The clonotype comes from a male donor with esophageal squamous cell carcinoma. The chain is built from TRBV7-1 and TRBJ2-3; 7 nucleotides line up with TRBD2. TRBV7-1 is reported as an ORF; its role is uncertain. The specimen was esophageal tumor tissue. Here the CDR3 DNA reads TGTGCCAGCAGCGCGGGACTAACTAGCACAGATACGCAGTATTTT. This codes for CASSAGLTSTDTQYF.